This T cell receptor (beta chain) is drawn from a study of blood T cell repertoires in COVID-19. For the study at large: PBMCs, B-cell-depleted T cells, or T cells were the source of the cDNA or gDNA that made up the material.

Profiled with immunoSEQ multiplex PCR; TCRdb holds only in-frame clones, not every one. The sample lists over 150,000 clones, approximately 83% occurring once. This clone was picked up a small number of times. V was clipped by 0 bases and J by 4 bases; unmatched bases: 5. CDR1 is SEHNR and CDR2 is FQNEAQ in the germline V gene (reference sequence). The CDR3 runs to 16 residues. The receptor was derived from a man in his 70s with active or convalescent COVID-19. The rearrangement links TRBV7-9 to TRBJ2-2; TRBD2 matches at 7 bases. Specimen: peripheral blood. The DNA for the CDR3 is TGTGCCAGCAGCTTAGCAGCGGGGAGGTTCACCGGGGAGCTGTTTTTT. Translating gives CASSLAAGRFTGELFF.